The present T cell receptor beta chain was sequenced within a study of cytomegalovirus exposure and HLA in healthy donors. Study-wide results and limits: CMV serostatus was the sole immune exposure information available.

The PCR employed 60 Vbeta primers together with 13 Jbeta primers. Profiled with immunoSEQ multiplex PCR; TCRdb holds only in-frame clones, not every one. Here the sample spans 65,000 to 70,000 clones, around 87% being singletons. The V segment lost 1 base and the J segment 0 bases; nucleotides outside the gene matches: 9. Looked up from germline, CDR1 is SGHAT and CDR2 is FQNNGV. The CDR3 runs 17 residues. As for this clone: Its antigen is as yet unknown.

The sequenced sample was PBMCs. This chain links TRBV11-2 with TRBJ2-7; TRBD2 matches 7 bases. The sequence was obtained from a woman aged 30 to 39 in good health and CMV-seropositive. CDR3 bases: TGTGCCAGCAGCTTAGCCCCGGACGGGAGGCCCTCCTACGAGCAGTACTTC. This sequence encodes CASSLAPDGRPSYEQYF.